This TCR beta chain was sequenced in a study of T cells after posttransplantation cyclophosphamide. Note on this clone: Its antigen is unidentified.

This table comes from immunoSEQ multiplex PCR, and its TCRdb copy is limited to in-frame clones, with some not included. The sample holds approximately 15,000 clones, about four fifths seen once. The CDR3 has 14 residues. After removal of 5 bases from V and 5 bases from J, the junction contained 7 bases not matched to a gene. Per germline, CDR1 MNHEY and CDR2 SVGAGI. Overall study findings and caveats: Donor CD8+ memory clones often dominated recipient blood repertoires at later times. TRB clonality was highly associated with recipient CMV seropositivity and reactivation. Skin or GI-infiltrating T cells shared few TRB sequences with blood.

On the day of bone marrow donation, the related graft donor provided peripheral blood. The TCR originated in a man aged 50 to 59 in good health, CMV-negative, and a related stem cell transplant donor. The chain carries TRBV6-5 and TRBJ2-5; 8 bases are shared with TRBD1. Sequenced: memory CD4+ T cells sorted from PBMCs. The CDR3 nucleotides are TGTGCCAGCAGTAGGGGACAGGTAACGGAGACCCAGTACTTC. Its translation is CASSRGQVTETQYF.